This TCR beta chain was recovered during a study of Graves' ophthalmopathy and Graves' hyperthyroidism. Study-wide findings and caveats: In blood, most expanded thyroid clonotypes above 0.001 frequency were also detected.

The TCR beta CDR3 regions underwent amplification from RNA transcripts. RT-PCR with HTBI primers came first, then second-round multiplex PCR. TCRdb processed the multiplex PCR reads anew with MiXCR; each CDR3 protein has one entry. The repertoire includes about 400,000 distinct CDR3 sequences, 15% of them detected once, and roughly 7% sits in the top ten. Hyperthyroidism was considered stable when no ophthalmopathy appeared within 18 months of follow-up. Diagnostic conclusions were grounded in clinical symptoms, serum thyroxine, TRAb, thyroid ultrasound and orbital computed tomography. Fresh peripheral blood (less than 11 ml) yielded the PBMCs. On this clonotype itself: Antigen: not known.

The CDR3 extends over 17 amino acids. V dropped 5 bases and J dropped 8; count of bases not matched to a gene: 13. Material: peripheral blood. V is TRBV12-3 or TRBV12-4 and J is TRBJ2-5; 14 positions agree with TRBD2. This receptor was taken from a young woman with stable Graves' hyperthyroidism. The CDR3 DNA is TGTGCCAGCAGTAAGACTAGCGGGGGGGCCGAGGGGCGAACCCAGTACTTC. It yields the protein CASSKTSGGAEGRTQYF.